This T cell receptor (beta chain) was retrieved from a study of control samples from healthy donors and cancer patients. Clones were sequenced by immunoSEQ multiplex PCR, and TCRdb holds only the in-frame ones, with some missing. Among 100,000 to 150,000 clones listed, 92% were seen once. V shed 5 bases and J shed 2 bases, with 10 bases lying between them. Germline-derived CDR1 and CDR2 are LNHDA and SQIVND (reference sequence). The CDR3 consists of 14 residues. This TCR came from a man aged 18-30 years in good health. The V and J genes are TRBV19 and TRBJ1-5, with D possibly being TRBD1 (5 bases). The sample taken for sequencing was blood. In nucleotides, the CDR3 is TGTGCCAGTAGTTCCAGGGAGGGCAATCAGCCCCAGCATTTT. This codes for CASSSREGNQPQHF.